Listed below are T cell receptor beta chains from one sample, sequenced in a study of beta chain features in type 1 diabetes. Profiling relied on immunoSEQ multiplex PCR, and the TCRdb table lists in-frame clones only, not all of them. The sample lists almost 350,000 clones; less than 20% were seen once. The sequencing sample was made of naive CD4+ T cells from blood. The receptors were sampled from a woman younger than 35 in good health. The CDR3 runs from the conserved cysteine through the conserved F or W. Fields, in order: CDR3 protein, CDR3 DNA, clone size, V gene, J gene, D gene. D genes are given only for firm matches. The size of a clone is reported for some rows only, either as once, few or many, or as a class for expanded clones.

CASSRAGTTDTQYF	TGTGCCAGTAGCCGGGCGGGTACCACAGATACGCAGTATTTT	-	TRBV19	TRBJ2-3	-
CASSLAGQGAYEQYF	TGTGCCAGCAGCTTAGCCGGACAGGGGGCCTACGAGCAGTACTTC	few	TRBV7-2	TRBJ2-7	TRBD1
CASSPRSVPNTGELFF	TGTGCCAGCAGCCCGAGAAGTGTACCGAACACCGGGGAGCTGTTTTTT	few	TRBV7-2	TRBJ2-2	-
CASSLRASGTDTQYF	TGTGCCAGCAGCCTCAGGGCCTCCGGCACAGATACGCAGTATTTT	few	TRBV9	TRBJ2-3	-
CASSSTGETQYF	TGTGCCAGCAGTTCAACAGGGGAGACCCAGTACTTC	few	TRBV11-2	TRBJ2-5	-
CASSLARTGQETQYF	TGTGCCAGCAGCTTGGCTCGTACAGGGCAAGAGACCCAGTACTTC	few	TRBV7-2	TRBJ2-5	-
CASSSIGQGTLGQYF	TGTGCCAGCAGCTCCATTGGACAGGGGACCCTTGGGCAGTACTTC	few	TRBV11-2	TRBJ2-7	TRBD1
CAWNQGAGTDTQYF	TGTGCCTGGAATCAGGGGGCCGGCACAGATACGCAGTATTTT	few	TRBV30	TRBJ2-3	TRBD1
CASSVEADNTEAFF	TGTGCCAGCAGTGTGGAGGCAGACAACACTGAAGCTTTCTTT	few	TRBV2	TRBJ1-1	-
CAIRTSGILYNEQFF	TGTGCCATCAGGACGAGCGGGATCCTCTACAATGAGCAGTTCTTC	few	TRBV10-3	TRBJ2-1	TRBD2
CASSESIQATYEQYF	TGTGCCAGCAGTGAATCAATCCAGGCGACCTACGAGCAGTACTTC	-	TRBV6-1	TRBJ2-7	-
CASSGRAENIQYF	TGCGCCAGTAGCGGGAGGGCGGAGAACATTCAGTACTTC	-	TRBV5-1	TRBJ2-4	TRBD2
CASSLVVRETQYF	TGTGCCAGCAGCTTAGTGGTCAGAGAGACCCAGTACTTC	few	TRBV7-2	TRBJ2-5	-